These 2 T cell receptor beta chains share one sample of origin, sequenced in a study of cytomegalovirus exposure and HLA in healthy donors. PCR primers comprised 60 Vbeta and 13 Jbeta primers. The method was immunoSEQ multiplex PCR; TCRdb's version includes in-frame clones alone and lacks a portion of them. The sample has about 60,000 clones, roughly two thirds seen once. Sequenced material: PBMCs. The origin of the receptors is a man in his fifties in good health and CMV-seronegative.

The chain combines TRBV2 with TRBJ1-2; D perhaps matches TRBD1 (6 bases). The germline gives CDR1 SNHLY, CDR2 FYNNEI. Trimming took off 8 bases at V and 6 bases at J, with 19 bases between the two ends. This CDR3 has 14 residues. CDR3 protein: CASDAGRGVDGYTF. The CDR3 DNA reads TGTGCCAGCGATGCGGGGAGGGGGGTGGATGGCTACACCTTC. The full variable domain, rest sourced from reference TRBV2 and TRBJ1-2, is EPEVTQTPSHQVTQMGQEVILRCVPISNHLYFYWYRQILGQKVEFLVSFYNNEISEKSEIFDDQFSVERPDGSNFTLKIRSTKLEDSAMYFCASDAGRGVDGYTFGSGTRLTVV.

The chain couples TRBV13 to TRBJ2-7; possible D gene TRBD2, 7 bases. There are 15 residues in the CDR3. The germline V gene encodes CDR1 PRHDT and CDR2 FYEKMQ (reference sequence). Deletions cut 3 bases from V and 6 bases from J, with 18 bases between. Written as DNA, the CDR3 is TGTGCCAGCAGCTTGAGCGGGACACGGTTTGGCGAGCAGTACTTC. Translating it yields CASSLSGTRFGEQYF. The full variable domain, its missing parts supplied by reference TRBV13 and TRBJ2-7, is AAGVIQSPRHLIKEKRETATLKCYPIPRHDTVYWYQQGPGQDPQFLISFYEKMQSDKGSIPDRFSAQQFSDYHSELNMSSLELGDSALYFCASSLSGTRFGEQYFGPGTRLTVT.